This passage covers 25 T cell receptor beta chains from one sample sequenced in a study of blood T cells in healthy people across ages. Next came a second PCR, run for about 6 to 12 cycles, which used a sample-barcoded 5' primer along with a J-beta primer mix. TCRdb ran MiXCR on the 5' RACE reads and lists one entry per CDR3 protein. The profile shows 1.5 million to 2 million distinct CDR3 sequences, about 39% of them singletons. The sample consisted of blood. The receptor source for this set is a human donor in good health.

This clonotype has more than one count but fewer than ten. The rearrangement joins TRBV18 to TRBJ2-3; unclear D gene. The CDR3 has 14 amino acids. The germline CDR1 and CDR2 sequences are KGHSH and LQKENI. V was pared by 0 bases and J by 5 bases, with 9 bases between. Written as DNA, the CDR3 is TGTGCCAGCTCACCACCCCGGGTGGGAGATACGCAGTATTTT. Amino acids: CASSPPRVGDTQYF.

This chain joins TRBV29-1 and TRBJ2-4; D tentatively fits TRBD1 or TRBD2 (5 bases each). CDR1 is SQVTM, CDR2 ANQGSEA, per germline. The CDR3 spans 10 residues. Trimming shortened V by 0 bases and J by 15 bases, and 9 bases separated the two germline ends. The CDR3 loop is CSVEEGETYF. In DNA form, the CDR3 reads TGCAGCGTTGAAGAGGGGGAGACGTACTTC.

This clonotype was seen more than once but under ten times. The V and J genes are TRBV7-8 and TRBJ2-3, with 9 positions matching TRBD1. Trimming removed 3 bases from V and 4 bases from J; junction bases left unmatched: 5. The germline V gene encodes CDR1 SGHVS and CDR2 FQNEAQ. This CDR3 region has 15 residues. The CDR3 nucleotides are TGTGCCAGCAGCTTCGGGGACAGGGAGGCAGATACGCAGTATTTT. Encoded protein: CASSFGDREADTQYF.

The chain has TRBV27 and TRBJ2-7; D is undetermined. The CDR3 loop spans 13 amino acids. Trimming pared 2 bases from V and 6 bases from J, leaving 11 bases between. CDR1 is MNHEY and CDR2 is SMNVEV in the germline V gene (reference sequence). CDR3 protein: CASSLGRNTEQYF. CDR3 sequence (DNA): TGTGCCAGCAGTTTAGGCCGGAACACCGAGCAGTACTTC.

The rearrangement links TRBV6-2 or TRBV6-3 to TRBJ1-2, with D hard to call. CDR1 and CDR2 from the germline V gene are MNHEY and SVGEGT. The CDR3 spans 15 residues. Between the trimmed V and J ends, which lost 2 bases and 4 bases, there was a span of 14 bases. CDR3 in amino acids: CASSYNPDRVYGYTF. The CDR3 DNA follows: TGTGCCAGCAGTTACAACCCAGACCGAGTCTATGGCTACACCTTC.

This chain connects TRBV3-1 to TRBJ2-3; D might be TRBD2 (5 bases). V gave up 3 bases and J gave up 5 bases, with 12 bases separating them. The length of the CDR3 is 14 residues. Per germline, CDR1 LGHDT and CDR2 YNNKEL (reference sequence). CDR3 nucleotide sequence: TGTGCCAGCAGCCACCTCGACCGGGGAGATACGCAGTATTTT. This encodes CASSHLDRGDTQYF.

This clonotype has more than one count but fewer than ten. V is TRBV5-1 and J is TRBJ2-5, with 7 bases matching TRBD2. Trimming at V came to 3 bases and at J to 5 bases, leaving 7 bases not matched to a gene. Germline values: CDR1 SGHRS, CDR2 YFSETQ. This CDR3 region has 14 residues. The CDR3, as DNA: TGCGCCAGCAGCTGGGACCCCGGGGGGGAGACCCAGTACTTC. Encoded protein: CASSWDPGGETQYF.

This clonotype showed up just a few times. CDR3 region: CASSLIARGETQYF. The CDR3 DNA reads TGTGCCAGCAGTTTAATTGCTAGAGGAGAGACCCAGTACTTC. The rearrangement links TRBV12-3 or TRBV12-4 to TRBJ2-5; no reliable D call. Trimming took off 2 bases at V and 4 bases at J, with 11 bases between the two ends. The CDR3 runs 14 residues.

This sequence joins TRBV5-1 and TRBJ1-2, with 11 bases matching TRBD1. The CDR3 runs to 14 residues. Germline values: CDR1 SGHRS, CDR2 YFSETQ. V trimming: 4 bases; J trimming: 6 bases; junction bases outside the gene matches: 5. CDR3 DNA: TGCGCCAGCAGCGACCCGGGACAGGGGGATGGCTACACCTTC. Protein: CASSDPGQGDGYTF.

This rearrangement joins TRBV9 to TRBJ2-6; tentative D call: TRBD1 (6 bases). The germline V and J ends were trimmed by 4 bases and 0 bases, with 11 bases remaining between them. The CDR3 extends over 16 amino acids. Per the germline V gene, CDR1 is SGDLS and CDR2 is YYNGEE. CDR3 coding DNA: TGTGCCAGCAGCAAAACAGGGAGCTCTGGGGCCAACGTCCTGACTTTC. This gives the protein CASSKTGSSGANVLTF.

The genes are TRBV14 and TRBJ2-1; D is ambiguous. V was shortened by 1 base and J by 6 bases, with 10 bases between the two germline ends. This CDR3 spans 14 amino acids. Germline-derived CDR1 and CDR2 are SGHDN and FVKESK. This CDR3 is CASSQGGLSNEQFF. CDR3 DNA: TGTGCCAGCAGCCAAGGGGGTCTCTCCAATGAGCAGTTCTTC.

As for this clonotype: The germline gene is not matched at one end of the junction; a read error may be the cause. The rearrangement joins TRBV6-2 or TRBV6-3 to TRBJ2-7; the D call may be TRBD1 or TRBD2 (5 bases each). The germline CDR1 and CDR2 sequences are MNHEY and SVGEGT. This CDR3 is built from 15 residues. CDR3 in DNA: TGTGTCAGCAGCCCCGGGACCTCGAGGTCCTACGAGCAGTACTTC. Its protein product is CVSSPGTSRSYEQYF.

This chain links TRBV30 with TRBJ2-1, with 7 bases matching TRBD1. The CDR3 covers 12 residues. J was trimmed by 3 bases and V by 8 bases; bases with no gene match: 4. Looked up from germline, CDR1 is GTSNPN and CDR2 is SVGIG (reference sequence). The CDR3: CAARGIYNEQFF. CDR3 in DNA: TGTGCCGCCAGGGGGATCTACAATGAGCAGTTCTTC.

The rearrangement joins TRBV15 to TRBJ2-3; 7 bases are a match to TRBD2. V was clipped by 3 bases and J by 11 bases; unmatched bases: 14. The CDR3 covers 15 residues. The germline CDR1 and CDR2 sequences are LNHNV and YYDKDF (reference sequence). The CDR3 loop is CATSSGQAGNNEQYF. CDR3 bases: TGTGCCACCAGCAGCGGTCAAGCGGGAAACAACGAGCAGTATTTT.

This sequence joins TRBV7-2 and TRBJ2-1; D gene uncertain. The V gene lost 10 bases and the J gene lost 8 bases, with 27 bases spanning the gap. Looked up from germline, CDR1 is SGHTA and CDR2 is FQGNSA. CDR3 size: 16 residues. The CDR3 region has the DNA TGTGCCACCAATCCCCCTTCCCGGCTTCTAGGCGATGAGCAGTTCTTC. Residues: CATNPPSRLLGDEQFF.

The rearrangement uses TRBV7-2 and TRBJ1-2, with a possible D match to TRBD1 (5 bases). From germline, CDR1 is SGHTA and CDR2 FQGNSA. The CDR3 has 14 amino acids. Trimming removed 5 bases from V and 4 bases from J, with 14 bases in between. The CDR3 here is CASSNPGLTYGYTF. CDR3 bases: TGTGCCAGCAGCAATCCGGGGCTAACCTATGGCTACACCTTC.

This chain uses TRBV7-2 with TRBJ2-5; the D gene is possibly TRBD2 (5 bases). From germline, CDR1 is SGHTA and CDR2 FQGNSA. CDR3 length equals 14 residues. Trimming removed 3 bases at V and 5 bases at J, with 13 bases between. Here the CDR3 DNA reads TGTGCCAGCAGCTTTCTACTAGTCGGGGAGACCCAGTACTTC. Protein: CASSFLLVGETQYF.

The gene calls are TRBV5-1 and TRBJ2-1, with TRBD1 matching 10 bases. The DNA end favors TRBJ2-7, so the J call may be wrong. The germline gives CDR1 SGHRS, CDR2 YFSETQ. This CDR3 spans 19 amino acids. Written as DNA, the CDR3 is TGCGCCAGCCATTTGGGGACAGGGGTTTCGAATGGGCCGTACAATGAGCAGTACTTC. It translates to CASHLGTGVSNGPYNEQYF.

The CDR3 coding sequence is TGCAGCGTTGCCCCCCTACAGGGCAATGGCTACACCTTC. Translation: CSVAPLQGNGYTF. The V gene is TRBV29-1, the J gene TRBJ1-2; maybe TRBD1 (6 bases). The V end was cut by 4 bases, the J end by 6 bases, with 15 bases between. There are 13 residues in the CDR3. In germline, CDR1 is SQVTM, CDR2 ANQGSEA.

The CDR3 sequence: CSASTPFGKGYTF. The CDR3 DNA is TGCAGTGCGAGTACGCCTTTTGGGAAAGGCTACACCTTC. The rearrangement uses TRBV20-1 and TRBJ1-2; D ambiguous. Germline values: CDR1 DFQATT, CDR2 SNEGSKA (reference sequence). V was trimmed by 6 bases and J by 8 bases, leaving 19 bases between them. The CDR3 extends over 13 amino acids.

The rearrangement links TRBV2 to TRBJ2-1; TRBD2 matches 10 bases. Looked up from germline, CDR1 is SNHLY and CDR2 is FYNNEI. This CDR3 contains 19 residues. V shed 4 bases, J shed 0 bases, and the junction held 12 bases outside the gene matches. In DNA, the CDR3 is TGTGCCAGCAGTGTGGTAGCGGGGGGACTTTCCAGCTCCTACAATGAGCAGTTCTTC. Translated, it gives CASSVVAGGLSSSYNEQFF.

The chain has TRBV29-1 and TRBJ2-4; the match to TRBD2 covers 7 bases. The V segment lost 6 bases and the J segment 13 bases; nucleotides outside the gene matches: 12. CDR1 is SQVTM and CDR2 is ANQGSEA in the germline V gene. This CDR3 has 12 residues. CDR3 region: CSVLAGGGEQYF. The CDR3 coding sequence is TGCAGCGTCCTTGCTGGGGGGGGTGAGCAGTACTTC.

The gene calls are TRBV4-3 and TRBJ2-3; 7 bases align to TRBD1. Germline CDR1 and CDR2: LGHNA and YSLEER. Trimming took 1 base from V and 5 from J; bases not matched to a gene: 9. The CDR3 extends over 16 amino acids. CDR3: CASSQGPRQGLDTQYF. The CDR3 DNA reads TGCGCCAGCAGCCAAGGGCCGAGACAGGGATTAGATACGCAGTATTTT.

In its sample, this clonotype was seen a few times. The chain combines TRBV29-1 with TRBJ2-3; D possibly matches TRBD1 or TRBD2 (5 bases each). This CDR3 comprises 12 residues. V was trimmed by 6 bases and J by 4 bases, leaving 11 bases between them. The V gene's germline CDR1 is SQVTM and CDR2 ANQGSEA. The CDR3 sequence: CSVEGPPDTQYF. Written as DNA, the CDR3 is TGCAGCGTAGAGGGACCACCAGATACGCAGTATTTT.

Points on this clonotype: Compared with germline, one end of the junction differs, possibly owing to a read error. The chain recombines TRBV7-3 with TRBJ2-6, with a tentative D call TRBD2 (5 bases). The better agreement between TRBJ2-7 and the DNA end casts doubt on the J call. Germline CDR1 is SGHTA and CDR2 is FQGTGA. The CDR3 contains 14 residues. The CDR3, as DNA: TGTGTCAGCAGCTTAATGCCCGGGAATGAGGAGCAGTACTTC. It yields the protein CVSSLMPGNEEQYF.